These T cell receptor beta chains were read from a single sample in a study of blood T cell repertoires in COVID-19. Data came from immunoSEQ multiplex PCR; TCRdb stores just in-frame clones and leaves some out. Of under 130,000 clones listed, 65% to 90% are singletons. Sequencing was done on a sample of peripheral blood. These receptors all stem from a man aged 45-60 years with acute or convalescent COVID-19. Both conserved end residues are part of each CDR3. Fields, in order: V gene, J gene, D gene, clone size, CDR3 protein, CDR3 DNA. D genes are given only for firm matches. Clone size is shown for a subset of rows, as once, few, many or a class of expanded clone.

V gene: TRBV9
J gene: TRBJ2-2
D gene: -
clone size: -
CDR3 protein: CASSVALRRQGNTGELFF
CDR3 DNA: TGTGCCAGCAGCGTAGCCCTGCGTCGGCAGGGGAACACCGGGGAGCTGTTTTTT

V gene: TRBV12-5
J gene: TRBJ1-2
D gene: TRBD1
clone size: -
CDR3 protein: CASGLGTGYYGYTF
CDR3 DNA: TGTGCTAGTGGTTTGGGGACAGGATACTATGGCTACACCTTC

V gene: TRBV7-8
J gene: TRBJ1-6
D gene: -
clone size: -
CDR3 protein: CASRRQEASPLHF
CDR3 DNA: TGTGCCAGCAGACGACAGGAGGCTTCACCCCTCCACTTT

V gene: TRBV9
J gene: TRBJ2-1
D gene: TRBD2
clone size: -
CDR3 protein: CASSVSRDYRYEQFF
CDR3 DNA: TGTGCCAGCAGCGTTTCCAGGGACTATAGGTATGAGCAGTTCTTC

V gene: TRBV7-3
J gene: TRBJ1-2
D gene: -
clone size: -
CDR3 protein: CASSSGQTAYGYTF
CDR3 DNA: TGTGCCAGCAGCTCAGGACAGACTGCTTATGGCTACACCTTC

V gene: TRBV11-2
J gene: TRBJ2-3
D gene: -
clone size: -
CDR3 protein: CASSLDRVADTQYF
CDR3 DNA: TGTGCCAGCAGCTTAGACAGGGTGGCAGATACGCAGTATTTT

V gene: TRBV2
J gene: TRBJ1-6
D gene: -
clone size: -
CDR3 protein: CASIFSYNSPLHF
CDR3 DNA: TGTGCCAGCATCTTCTCCTATAATTCACCCCTCCACTTT

V gene: TRBV7-6
J gene: TRBJ1-4
D gene: TRBD1
clone size: -
CDR3 protein: CASSTTGGNNEKLFF
CDR3 DNA: TGTGCCAGCAGCACGACAGGGGGCAATAATGAAAAACTGTTTTTT

V gene: TRBV28
J gene: TRBJ1-2
D gene: -
clone size: -
CDR3 protein: CASGVLGANYGYTF
CDR3 DNA: TGTGCCAGCGGAGTTCTGGGAGCTAACTATGGCTACACCTTC

V gene: TRBV7-2
J gene: TRBJ2-5
D gene: -
clone size: -
CDR3 protein: CASSLEARQETQYF
CDR3 DNA: TGTGCCAGCAGCTTAGAGGCTAGACAAGAGACCCAGTACTTC

V gene: TRBV9
J gene: TRBJ2-3
D gene: -
clone size: once
CDR3 protein: CASSVGGRGHTDTQYF
CDR3 DNA: TGTGCCAGCAGCGTAGGCGGGCGGGGCCACACAGATACGCAGTATTTT

V gene: TRBV5-4
J gene: TRBJ2-3
D gene: TRBD2
clone size: -
CDR3 protein: CASSSGAGVGTDTQYF
CDR3 DNA: TGTGCCAGCAGCTCCGGAGCGGGAGTGGGCACAGATACGCAGTATTTT

V gene: TRBV11-2
J gene: TRBJ2-7
D gene: -
clone size: once
CDR3 protein: CASSPYSGSYEQYF
CDR3 DNA: TGTGCCAGCAGCCCCTATAGCGGATCCTACGAGCAGTACTTC

V gene: TRBV5-4
J gene: TRBJ2-7
D gene: -
clone size: -
CDR3 protein: CASSLPGGASEEQYF
CDR3 DNA: TGTGCCAGCAGCCTGCCCGGCGGGGCAAGCGAAGAGCAGTACTTC

V gene: TRBV9
J gene: TRBJ2-2
D gene: -
clone size: -
CDR3 protein: CASSVAPTNTGELFF
CDR3 DNA: TGTGCCAGCAGCGTAGCTCCTACGAACACCGGGGAGCTGTTTTTT

V gene: TRBV7-9
J gene: TRBJ1-2
D gene: -
clone size: -
CDR3 protein: CASSPTTGTKFGYTF
CDR3 DNA: TGTGCCAGCAGCCCAACTACCGGGACAAAGTTTGGCTACACCTTC

V gene: TRBV6-6
J gene: TRBJ1-5
D gene: TRBD1
clone size: -
CDR3 protein: CASSNDRDNQPQHF
CDR3 DNA: TGTGCCAGCAGCAACGACAGGGATAATCAGCCCCAGCATTTT

V gene: TRBV6-5
J gene: TRBJ2-5
D gene: -
clone size: once
CDR3 protein: CARPTKAPQETQYF
CDR3 DNA: TGTGCCAGACCGACTAAGGCGCCCCAAGAGACCCAGTACTTC

V gene: TRBV9
J gene: TRBJ2-7
D gene: TRBD2
clone size: -
CDR3 protein: CASSVSGGASYEQYF
CDR3 DNA: TGTGCCAGCAGCGTGAGCGGGGGGGCGTCCTACGAGCAGTACTTC

V gene: TRBV30
J gene: TRBJ1-1
D gene: -
clone size: -
CDR3 protein: CAWSVWRNTEAFF
CDR3 DNA: TGTGCCTGGAGTGTTTGGAGGAACACTGAAGCTTTCTTT

V gene: TRBV24-1
J gene: TRBJ1-3
D gene: -
clone size: -
CDR3 protein: CATPVNTIYF
CDR3 DNA: TGTGCCACCCCAGTAAACACCATATATTTT

V gene: TRBV7-9
J gene: TRBJ2-3
D gene: -
clone size: few
CDR3 protein: CASSINTLDDTQYF
CDR3 DNA: TGTGCCAGCAGCATCAATACGCTAGACGATACGCAGTATTTT

V gene: TRBV11-3
J gene: TRBJ2-1
D gene: TRBD2
clone size: -
CDR3 protein: CASNKRTSVRDEQFF
CDR3 DNA: TGTGCCAGCAACAAACGGACTAGCGTCCGGGATGAGCAGTTCTTC